The rows below give T cell receptor beta chains drawn from one sample of a study of shared clonotypes between healthy human individuals. Profiling relied on immunoSEQ multiplex PCR, and the TCRdb table lists in-frame clones only, not all of them. This table holds around 1,900,000 clones, about 94% found once. The sequencing input was naive CD8+ T cells from PBMCs. These receptor sequences come from a young man in good health. Some clones in this sample may be carry-over from other donors' samples. Each CDR3 is given with its conserved first and last residue. D genes are given only for firm matches. Only part of the rows carry a size: once, few, many, or a class if the clone is expanded.

TRBV27	-	TRBJ2-7	-	TGTGCCAGCAGCCTCGGACCGGGGTCCTACGAGCAGTACTTC	CASSLGPGSYEQYF
TRBV19	TRBD1	TRBJ2-5	once	TGTGCCAGTAGTATCGTACAGGGGGCAGAGACCCAGTACTTC	CASSIVQGAETQYF
TRBV29-1	-	TRBJ2-7	-	TGCAGCGTTGAAGGACTAGCCTACGAGCAGTACTTC	CSVEGLAYEQYF
TRBV28	-	TRBJ2-1	-	TGTGCCAGCAGGGTATCTGAGGGGACCTCCTACAATGAGCAGTTCTTC	CASRVSEGTSYNEQFF
TRBV9	-	TRBJ1-2	-	TGTGCCAGCAGCCCCTCGCGGGGCTACACCTTC	CASSPSRGYTF
TRBV7-3	TRBD1	TRBJ2-3	once	TGTGCCAGCAGCTTAGTAGGCGGCCAGGGGGCAGATACGCAGTATTTT	CASSLVGGQGADTQYF
TRBV29-1	-	TRBJ2-7	-	TGCAGCGTTGGTAAACCCTCCTACGAGCAGTACTTC	CSVGKPSYEQYF
TRBV27	TRBD1	TRBJ2-7	-	TGTGCCAGCAGTCAGGGGGCGTACTACGAGCAGTACTTC	CASSQGAYYEQYF
TRBV2	-	TRBJ1-4	-	TGTGCCAGCAGTGAAACAGGGAGGGTTCGCGGCGAAAAACTGTTTTTT	CASSETGRVRGEKLFF
TRBV27	TRBD2	TRBJ2-1	-	TGTGCCAGCAGTTTAGGGGGACTAGCGGGATGGAATGAGCAGTTCTTC	CASSLGGLAGWNEQFF
TRBV10-2	-	TRBJ2-7	-	TGCGCCAGCAGTACCAGGGATGTTGCCTACGAGCAGTACTTC	CASSTRDVAYEQYF
TRBV4-1	TRBD1	TRBJ1-1	-	TGCGCCAGCAGCATCAGGGGGGGGGTCACTGAAGCTTTCTTT	CASSIRGGVTEAFF
TRBV2	TRBD2	TRBJ2-3	-	TGTGCCAGCAGTGAAGAACCCCCGGGACTAGCCTGGGATACGCAGTATTTT	CASSEEPPGLAWDTQYF
TRBV7-9	TRBD1	TRBJ2-7	-	TGTGCCAGCAGCTTAGTTAGGACAGGCTACTCCTACGAGCAGTACTTC	CASSLVRTGYSYEQYF
TRBV27	-	TRBJ1-5	-	TGTGCCAGCACCCCTTCAGCGGGAGACGCGGGACAGCCCCAGCATTTT	CASTPSAGDAGQPQHF
TRBV18	-	TRBJ2-1	-	TGTGCCAGCTCACCACCCGACTCCATACTAGCTGATGAGCAGTTCTTC	CASSPPDSILADEQFF
TRBV7-3	TRBD2	TRBJ2-3	once	TGTGCCAGCAGCATCAGAGTGATAAACGCCGGGACTAGCGGAACAGATACGCAGTATTTT	CASSIRVINAGTSGTDTQYF
TRBV6-5	-	TRBJ1-5	-	TGTGCCAGCAGTTACTCGAGTGGACAGCCCCAGCATTTT	CASSYSSGQPQHF
TRBV28	TRBD1	TRBJ1-5	-	TGTGCCAGCAGTTTATTTAACAGGGGTCAGCCCCAGCATTTT	CASSLFNRGQPQHF
TRBV27	-	TRBJ2-7	-	TGTGCCAGCAGTTTGGGAAGGGTTGAGGAGCAGTACTTC	CASSLGRVEEQYF
TRBV11-3	TRBD1	TRBJ2-2	-	TGTGCCAGCAGCTTAACCAAGACAGGGTGGAACACCGGGGAGCTGTTTTTT	CASSLTKTGWNTGELFF
TRBV19	-	TRBJ2-1	-	TGTGCCAGTAGTATCCCAGCGGACAATGAGCAGTTCTTC	CASSIPADNEQFF
TRBV14	-	TRBJ1-1	-	TGTGCCAGCAGCCAAGGTTTCGGAGACCTACCCAGGAGCACTGAAGCTTTCTTT	CASSQGFGDLPRSTEAFF
TRBV7-8	-	TRBJ2-2	-	TGTGCCAGCAGCGACACAGGGACACACGCCGCCGGGGAGCTGTTTTTT	CASSDTGTHAAGELFF
TRBV29-1	TRBD1	TRBJ1-2	-	TGCAGCGTAGGACACAGGGGGCAGAACTATGGCTACACCTTC	CSVGHRGQNYGYTF
TRBV7-8	TRBD1	TRBJ2-7	-	TGTGCCAGCAGCCCCACGACAGGGGGCGGGTACGAGCAGTACTTC	CASSPTTGGGYEQYF
TRBV10-3	TRBD1	TRBJ1-2	-	TGTGCCATCAGGGGGGACAGGGAAGGGGCTAACTATGGCTACACCTTC	CAIRGDREGANYGYTF
TRBV27	-	TRBJ2-2	-	TGTGCCAGCAGTTTATTGGGTCCTCGGGGGTACACCGGGGAGCTGTTTTTT	CASSLLGPRGYTGELFF
TRBV18	-	TRBJ1-2	-	TGTGCCAGCTCACCGGACACCCTGATGGCTTGGGCGTCTTCGGGTGGCTACACCTTC	CASSPDTLMAWASSGGYTF
TRBV28	-	TRBJ1-1	-	TGTGCCAGCCGGCCCTTAGGAAACACTGAAGCTTTCTTT	CASRPLGNTEAFF
TRBV7-9	TRBD1	TRBJ2-7	-	TGTGCCAGCAGCTTAGTTGACAGGGGGCACGAGCAGTACTTC	CASSLVDRGHEQYF
TRBV7-2	-	TRBJ1-1	-	TGTGCCAGCAGCTTATGGGGGGCGAACACTGAAGCTTTCTTT	CASSLWGANTEAFF